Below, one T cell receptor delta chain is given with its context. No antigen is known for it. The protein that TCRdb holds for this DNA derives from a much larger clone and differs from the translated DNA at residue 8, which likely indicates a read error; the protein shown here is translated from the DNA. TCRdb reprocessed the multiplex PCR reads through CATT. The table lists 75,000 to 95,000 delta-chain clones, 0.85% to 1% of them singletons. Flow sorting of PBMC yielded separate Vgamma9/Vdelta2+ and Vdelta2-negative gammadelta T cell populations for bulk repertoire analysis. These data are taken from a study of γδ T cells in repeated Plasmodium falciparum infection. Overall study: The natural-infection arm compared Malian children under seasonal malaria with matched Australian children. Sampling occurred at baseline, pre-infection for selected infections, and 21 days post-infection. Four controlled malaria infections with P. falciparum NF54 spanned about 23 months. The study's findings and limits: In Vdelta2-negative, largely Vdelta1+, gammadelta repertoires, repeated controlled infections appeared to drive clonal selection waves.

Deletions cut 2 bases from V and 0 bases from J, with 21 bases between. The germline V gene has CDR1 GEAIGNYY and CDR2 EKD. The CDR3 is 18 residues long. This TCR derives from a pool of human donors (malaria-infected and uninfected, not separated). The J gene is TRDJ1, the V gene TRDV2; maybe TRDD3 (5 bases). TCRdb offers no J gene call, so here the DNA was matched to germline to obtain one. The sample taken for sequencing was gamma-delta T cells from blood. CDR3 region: CACDILVWDRLYTDKLIF. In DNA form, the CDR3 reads TGTGCCTGTGACATACTGGTATGGGACCGCCTGTACACCGATAAACTCATCTTT.